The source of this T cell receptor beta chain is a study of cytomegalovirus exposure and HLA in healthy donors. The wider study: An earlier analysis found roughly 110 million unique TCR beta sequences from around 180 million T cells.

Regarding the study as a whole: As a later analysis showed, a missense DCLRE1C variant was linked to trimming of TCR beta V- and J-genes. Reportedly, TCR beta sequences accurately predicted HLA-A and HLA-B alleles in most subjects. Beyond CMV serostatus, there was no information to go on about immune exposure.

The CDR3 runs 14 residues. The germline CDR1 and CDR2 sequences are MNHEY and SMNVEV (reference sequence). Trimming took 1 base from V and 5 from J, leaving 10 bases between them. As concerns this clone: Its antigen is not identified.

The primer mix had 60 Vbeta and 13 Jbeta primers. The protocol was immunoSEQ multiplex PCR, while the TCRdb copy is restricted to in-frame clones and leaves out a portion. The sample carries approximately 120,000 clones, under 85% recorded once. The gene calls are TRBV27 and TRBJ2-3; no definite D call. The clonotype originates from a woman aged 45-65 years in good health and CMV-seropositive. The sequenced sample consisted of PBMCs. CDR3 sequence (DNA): TGTGCCAGCAGTTTATTCCAGGCAGGAGATACGCAGTATTTT. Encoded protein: CASSLFQAGDTQYF.